The source of this T cell receptor beta chain is a study of OX40 agonist ivuxolimab in advanced cancers. Looking at the study overall: The group had a mean age of around 60 years, ranged from 23 to 79, and was 75% to 85% male. General study findings and limits: CD8+ T cells (on average) carried more expanded clones than CD4+ T cells. Clones of CD4+ and CD8+ blood T cells grew by week 6 at doses of 0.1 to 3.0 mg/kg.

At baseline, cycle 4 day 1, and cycle 7 day 1, blood was sampled. The CDR3 contains 13 residues. The germline V gene has CDR1 MNHEY and CDR2 SVGAGI. The V end was cut by 5 bases, the J end by 2 bases, with 7 bases between. Only in-frame clones appear in the TCRdb table, and some are missing; sequencing was by immunoSEQ multiplex PCR. The sample has around 46,000 clones, approximately 77% seen once. As to this clone: Its antigen is unidentified.

The material was CD4+ or CD8+ T cells sorted from blood, obtained in a trial of the OX40 agonist ivuxolimab. This chain uses TRBV6-5 with TRBJ1-3; D is uncertain. The sequence derives from an adult with an advanced solid tumor such as melanoma, head and neck, liver or kidney cancer. CDR3 DNA: TGTGCCAGCAGTCGGCAGCCTGGAAACACCATATATTTT. It translates to CASSRQPGNTIYF.